This TCR beta chain was sequenced for a study of blood T cells in healthy people across ages. Study-level results: TCR beta diversity, measured per million T cells, fell in a roughly linear way with age.

Through a sample-barcoded 5' primer and a J-beta primer mix, a second PCR was run for 7 to 11 cycles. TCRdb processed the 5' RACE reads anew with MiXCR; each CDR3 protein has one entry. Of 1.5 million to 2 million distinct CDR3 sequences listed, around 36% are singletons. Around 9.4 milliliters was the volume of peripheral blood drawn from each donor. This clonotype was observed a handful of times. Its antigen is not identified. Germline CDR1 reads SGHRS; CDR2 reads YFSETQ. The V end was cut by 6 bases, the J end by 2 bases, with 17 bases between. The CDR3 consists of 15 residues. The genes are TRBV5-1 and TRBJ2-5; maybe TRBD2 (6 bases). The sample taken for sequencing was blood. This sequence was found in a woman younger than 45 in good health. CDR3 amino acids: CASNPWRGPQETQYF. DNA of the CDR3: TGCGCCAGCAACCCCTGGCGGGGCCCACAAGAGACCCAGTACTTC.